This is a list of T cell receptor beta chains from one sample in a study of OX40 agonist ivuxolimab in advanced cancers. The repertoire was sequenced with immunoSEQ multiplex PCR; TCRdb's copy has only in-frame clones and lacks some. The sample lists tens of thousands of clones, less than 90% occurring once. The input for sequencing was CD4+ or CD8+ T cells sorted from blood, taken in a trial of the OX40 agonist ivuxolimab. These receptors all come from an adult with an advanced solid tumor such as melanoma, head and neck, liver or kidney cancer. Each CDR3 is given with its conserved first and last residue. The D gene is left open where the match is weak. A row's size may be missing; if present it is once, few, many or a size class.

D gene	V gene	clone size	CDR3 length	J gene	CDR3 protein	CDR3 DNA
.	TRBV7-6	few	15	TRBJ1-6	CASSPSGGQNSPLHF	TGTGCCAGCAGCCCTAGCGGGGGGCAGAATTCACCCCTCCACTTT
TRBD2	TRBV19	.	15	TRBJ2-5	CASSITSGTQETQYF	TGTGCCAGTAGTATAACTAGCGGGACCCAAGAGACCCAGTACTTC
TRBD1	TRBV28	once	15	TRBJ1-4	CASSFLTGGQEKLFF	TGTGCCAGCAGTTTCCTGACAGGGGGCCAAGAAAAACTGTTTTTT
.	TRBV28	few	12	TRBJ1-2	CASSSRRYGYTF	TGTGCCAGCAGTTCCCGACGGTATGGCTACACCTTC
TRBD1	TRBV6-6	.	15	TRBJ2-7	CASNRQGGSSYEQYF	TGTGCCAGCAACCGCCAAGGGGGCAGCTCCTACGAGCAGTACTTC
TRBD1	TRBV9	.	17	TRBJ2-5	CASSVATGTGAGETQYF	TGTGCCAGCAGCGTAGCCACCGGGACAGGGGCAGGGGAGACCCAGTACTTC
TRBD2	TRBV9	.	15	TRBJ2-1	CASSVAGDHYNEQFF	TGTGCCAGCAGTGTAGCGGGGGACCACTACAATGAGCAGTTCTTC
.	TRBV19	.	16	TRBJ1-3	CASSMHRAEPGNTIYF	TGTGCCAGTAGTATGCACAGGGCAGAACCTGGAAACACCATATATTTT
.	TRBV28	.	13	TRBJ1-1	CASSLTGNTEAFF	TGTGCCAGCAGTTTGACAGGGAACACTGAAGCTTTCTTT
TRBD2	TRBV5-4	.	17	TRBJ2-5	CASSLFTSGRLVGTQYF	TGTGCCAGCAGCTTATTTACTAGCGGGAGGCTCGTAGGGACCCAGTACTTC
.	TRBV19	.	17	TRBJ2-3	CASSISIGRSGTDTQYF	TGTGCCAGTAGTATATCAATCGGCAGGTCCGGCACAGATACGCAGTATTTT
TRBD1	TRBV28	.	14	TRBJ1-5	CASREGQGNQPQHF	TGTGCCAGCAGAGAGGGACAGGGCAATCAGCCCCAGCATTTT
.	TRBV19	.	12	TRBJ2-5	CASSMGVGSQYF	TGTGCCAGTAGTATGGGCGTGGGGTCCCAGTACTTC
.	TRBV19	.	15	TRBJ1-1	CASSILGEVNTEAFF	TGTGCCAGTAGTATTTTGGGGGAAGTGAACACTGAAGCTTTCTTT
TRBD1	TRBV6-1	.	15	TRBJ2-7	CASSERRTGQGEQYF	TGTGCCAGCAGTGAAAGAAGGACAGGGCAAGGTGAGCAGTACTTC
TRBD2	TRBV28	.	14	TRBJ2-7	CASRTSGGTYAQYF	TGTGCCAGCCGGACTAGCGGGGGGACCTACGCGCAGTACTTC
TRBD2	TRBV28	.	16	TRBJ2-7	CASSSPSGRWGYEQYF	TGTGCCAGCAGTTCCCCTAGCGGGAGATGGGGCTACGAGCAGTACTTC
TRBD2	TRBV7-9	many	13	TRBJ2-7	CASGGGSSYEQYF	TGTGCCAGCGGGGGGGGGAGCTCCTACGAGCAGTACTTC
.	TRBV28	.	11	TRBJ2-7	CASSLFNEQYF	TGTGCCAGCAGTTTATTTAACGAGCAGTACTTC
.	TRBV4-1	.	14	TRBJ2-1	CASSHPPGPGEQFF	TGCGCCAGCAGCCATCCACCGGGACCGGGGGAGCAGTTCTTC
.	TRBV7-6	.	15	TRBJ2-5	CASSSTVLVGETQYF	TGTGCCAGCAGTTCCACGGTCCTAGTTGGGGAGACCCAGTACTTC
.	TRBV27	few	14	TRBJ2-1	CASRLEAPYNEQFF	TGTGCCAGCAGACTTGAGGCCCCCTACAATGAGCAGTTCTTC
.	TRBV11-1	.	13	TRBJ2-7	CASSRTVNYEQYF	TGTGCCAGCAGCCGCACCGTTAACTACGAGCAGTACTTC
TRBD1	TRBV19	.	15	TRBJ2-7	CASSIGTGKTYEQYF	TGTGCCAGTAGTATCGGGACAGGGAAGACCTACGAGCAGTACTTC
TRBD2	TRBV7-6	.	14	TRBJ2-7	CASSPSGSSYEQYF	TGTGCCAGCAGCCCTAGCGGGAGCTCCTACGAGCAGTACTTC
TRBD2	TRBV19	.	14	TRBJ2-3	CASWGSGTTDTQYF	TGTGCCAGTTGGGGTAGCGGGACCACAGATACGCAGTATTTT
.	TRBV7-9	.	11	TRBJ2-5	CASSFQETQYF	TGTGCCAGCAGCTTTCAAGAGACCCAGTACTTC
.	TRBV30	.	15	TRBJ1-4	CAWSVTGGGSEKLFF	TGTGCCTGGAGTGTAACGGGGGGAGGGAGTGAAAAACTGTTTTTT
.	TRBV4-1	.	12	TRBJ2-1	CASRSWRNEQFF	TGCGCCAGCAGATCATGGCGCAATGAGCAGTTCTTC
TRBD1	TRBV7-2	.	14	TRBJ2-3	CASSPGQGPDTQYF	TGTGCCAGCAGCCCTGGACAGGGCCCAGATACGCAGTATTTT
TRBD2	TRBV6-5	.	14	TRBJ2-1	CASRSSGGAREQFF	TGTGCCAGCAGGTCTAGCGGGGGGGCTCGAGAGCAGTTCTTC
.	TRBV27	few	13	TRBJ1-1	CASSSRDSRSPFF	TGTGCCAGCAGTTCTCGGGACTCGAGAAGTCCTTTCTTT
.	TRBV28	.	12	TRBJ1-5	CASRGSNQPQHF	TGTGCCAGCAGGGGTAGCAATCAGCCCCAGCATTTT
.	TRBV28	.	15	TRBJ2-1	CASSLAASVRDEQFF	TGTGCCAGCAGTTTAGCCGCTAGCGTTAGGGATGAGCAGTTCTTC
.	TRBV19	.	15	TRBJ2-7	CASSIKEGVRYEQYF	TGTGCCAGTAGTATAAAGGAGGGAGTTCGCTACGAGCAGTACTTC
TRBD1	TRBV19	once	16	TRBJ1-1	CASTGTGALGNTEAFF	TGTGCCAGTACCGGGACAGGCGCTCTTGGGAACACTGAAGCTTTCTTT
TRBD1	TRBV10-3	.	15	TRBJ2-2	CAISGTGTGTGELFF	TGTGCCATCAGTGGGACAGGGACCGGGACCGGGGAGCTGTTTTTT
.	TRBV7-8	.	15	TRBJ2-2	CASSSPGSETGELFF	TGTGCCAGCAGCTCCCCCGGGTCCGAAACCGGGGAGCTGTTTTTT
TRBD2	TRBV7-3	.	16	TRBJ2-1	CASSWGTSGRDNEQFF	TGTGCCAGCAGCTGGGGGACTAGCGGGAGGGACAATGAGCAGTTCTTC
.	TRBV6-5	.	14	TRBJ2-7	CASSSEWAGLEQYF	TGTGCCAGCAGCTCTGAGTGGGCAGGGCTGGAGCAGTACTTC
TRBD2	TRBV14	.	19	TRBJ2-1	CASSQERGLAGWDNNEQFF	TGTGCCAGCAGCCAAGAACGAGGACTAGCGGGATGGGATAACAATGAGCAGTTCTTC
.	TRBV4-1	.	15	TRBJ2-1	CASSQEGGIYNEQFF	TGCGCCAGCAGCCAAGAAGGGGGGATCTACAATGAGCAGTTCTTC
TRBD2	TRBV27	once	15	TRBJ2-1	CASSGLLAGVYEQFF	TGTGCCAGCAGTGGGCTGCTAGCGGGGGTGTATGAGCAGTTCTTC
.	TRBV7-8	.	16	TRBJ1-3	CASSLETVFSGNTIYF	TGTGCCAGCAGCTTAGAGACAGTGTTCTCTGGAAACACCATATATTTT
.	TRBV18	.	15	TRBJ1-6	CASSPVGASNSPLHF	TGTGCCAGCTCACCGGTAGGGGCTTCTAATTCACCCCTCCACTTT
.	TRBV2	.	14	TRBJ1-5	CASSEAWGNQPQHF	TGTGCCAGCAGTGAAGCATGGGGGAATCAGCCCCAGCATTTT
.	TRBV9	once	16	TRBJ2-1	CASSVGGLSGYNEQFF	TGTGCCAGCAGCGTCGGCGGACTATCAGGCTACAATGAGCAGTTCTTC